One sample yielded the 18 T cell receptor beta chains listed below, sequenced in a study of blood T cell repertoires in COVID-19 (dated by TCRdb to about 2020). Libraries came from the immunoSEQ multiplex PCR assay. In its TCRdb copy, this immuneACCESS table keeps in-frame sequences only and misses some clones. Where compared with another copy, unresolved V genes explain less than half of these, and the others have no known cause. The sample data list roughly 56,000 clones, and over 75% of these were observed just once. The top ten hold 10% to 13% of the sample. Sequenced: peripheral blood. The receptor source for this set is a human donor in a cohort sampled during active COVID-19.

The chain uses TRBV2 and TRBJ2-3, with TRBD2 matching 10 bases. The CDR3 consists of 15 residues. Trimming took 5 bases from V and 8 from J; bases not matched to a gene: 10. From germline, CDR1 is SNHLY and CDR2 FYNNEI. CDR3 DNA: TGTGCCAGCAGTTTCAGCGGGAGGGCCGAAGGTACGCAGTATTTT. Protein: CASSFSGRAEGTQYF.

The chain uses TRBV4-2 and TRBJ2-7; 7 bases are a match to TRBD2. Per germline, CDR1 LGHNA and CDR2 YNFKEQ. Trimming at V came to 3 bases and at J to 2 bases, leaving 10 bases not matched to a gene. This CDR3 is built from 16 residues. The CDR3 coding sequence is TGTGCCAGCAGCCAGCACAGCGCTAGCGGAGCCTACGAGCAGTACTTC. Translated, it gives CASSQHSASGAYEQYF.

The genes are TRBV13 and TRBJ1-6, with 7 bases that match TRBD1. CDR1 PRHDT and CDR2 FYEKMQ come from the germline V gene (reference sequence). V shed 6 bases, J shed 3 bases, and the junction held 5 bases outside the gene matches. The CDR3 is 15 amino acids. The CDR3 region is CASSGGQHYNSPLHF. CDR3 bases: TGTGCCAGCAGTGGGGGACAGCACTATAATTCACCCCTCCACTTT.

J is TRBJ1-1 and V is TRBV18, with D tentatively TRBD1 (5 bases). The CDR3 covers 13 residues. Trimming shortened V by 8 bases and J by 1 base, and 11 bases separated the two germline ends. The V gene's germline CDR1 is KGHSH and CDR2 LQKENI. The CDR3 DNA follows: TGTGCCAGCCGGAAGGACAAGAACACTGAAGCTTTCTTT. This gives the protein CASRKDKNTEAFF.

V is TRBV4-3 and J is TRBJ2-1; TRBD2 is a possible D gene (5 bases). V lost 4 bases to trimming and J lost 11 bases, with 21 bases between them. Germline assignment: CDR1 LGHNA and CDR2 YSLEER. The CDR3 consists of 15 residues. CDR3 bases: TGCGCCAGCAGCCGGAATGGGCGGGTGGCCCCTCAGCAGTTCTTC. Residues: CASSRNGRVAPQQFF.

V is TRBV19 and J is TRBJ2-1; 11 nucleotides line up with TRBD2. J was trimmed by 15 bases and V by 3 bases; bases with no gene match: 4. CDR1 is LNHDA and CDR2 is SQIVND in the germline V gene (reference sequence). CDR3 size: 12 residues. Here the CDR3 reads CASSMTSGNLFF. The CDR3 DNA sequence: TGTGCCAGTAGTATGACTAGCGGGAATCTGTTCTTC.

The chain recombines TRBV7-9 with TRBJ1-5; 9 bases are a match to TRBD1. This CDR3 is 15 amino acids long. V lost 5 bases to trimming and J lost 7 bases; unmatched junction nucleotides: 9. Germline assignment: CDR1 SEHNR and CDR2 FQNEAQ (reference sequence). This CDR3 is CASSPGTGSAQPQHF. The CDR3, as DNA: TGTGCCAGCAGCCCCGGGACAGGGAGCGCGCAGCCCCAGCATTTT.

This chain links TRBV19 with TRBJ1-1; 8 bases match TRBD1. V lost 4 bases to trimming and J lost 3 bases; unmatched junction nucleotides: 13. Germline values: CDR1 LNHDA, CDR2 SQIVND (reference sequence). The CDR3 totals 17 residues. The CDR3 sequence is CASSTRQGTGRDTEAFF. CDR3 coding DNA: TGTGCCAGTAGTACCCGACAGGGGACGGGGAGAGACACTGAAGCTTTCTTT.

The rearrangement joins TRBV6-1 to TRBJ1-2, with 8 bases fitting TRBD1. Germline CDR1 and CDR2: MNHNS and SASEGT. This CDR3 is built from 16 residues. The V gene end was trimmed by 0 bases and the J gene end by 6 bases; junction bases not matched to a gene: 9. The CDR3 coding sequence is TGTGCCAGCAGTGAAGCCGGACAGGGAAGACTAAATGGCTACACCTTC. Amino acids: CASSEAGQGRLNGYTF.

This sequence joins TRBV29-1 and TRBJ2-5, with TRBD2 identical over 12 bases. The J segment lost 7 bases and the V segment lost 5 bases, leaving 8 bases of the junction unmatched. The germline CDR1 and CDR2 sequences are SQVTM and ANQGSEA. The CDR3 sequence is 14 residues long. Here the CDR3 reads CSVQLAGGWRTQYF. The CDR3 DNA sequence: TGCAGCGTTCAGCTAGCGGGAGGGTGGCGGACCCAGTACTTC.

The chain has TRBV4-2 and TRBJ2-3; TRBD2 aligns across 8 bases. The CDR3 runs to 18 residues. J was trimmed by 2 bases and V by 4 bases; bases with no gene match: 14. Germline CDR1 reads LGHNA; CDR2 reads YNFKEQ. CDR3 bases: TGTGCCAGCAGCCGGGACTTACTACTAGCGGAGCCCACAGATACGCAGTATTTT. It encodes CASSRDLLLAEPTDTQYF.

V gene TRBV4-3 combines with J gene TRBJ2-1, with no clear D. Trimming pared 4 bases from V and 6 bases from J, leaving 13 bases between. Germline-derived CDR1 and CDR2 are LGHNA and YSLEER. There are 14 residues in the CDR3. CDR3 amino acids: CASSPPDVSNEQFF. DNA of the CDR3: TGCGCCAGCAGCCCCCCAGATGTCAGCAATGAGCAGTTCTTC.

This clone was seen once. The V and J genes are TRBV9 and TRBJ1-1; the D gene is possibly TRBD1 (6 bases). The germline CDR1 and CDR2 sequences are SGDLS and YYNGEE. V was shortened by 6 bases and J by 1 base, with 13 bases between the two germline ends. CDR3 length equals 14 residues. The CDR3 DNA reads as TGTGCCAGCACCCGCTGGACAGAGAACACTGAAGCTTTCTTT. Its translation: CASTRWTENTEAFF.

J is TRBJ2-6 and V is TRBV29-1, with TRBD1 matching over 8 bases. Germline trimming cut 7 bases from V and 2 bases from J; bases unmatched to any gene: 1. The CDR3 contains 13 residues. Germline CDR1 is SQVTM and CDR2 is ANQGSEA. The CDR3 nucleotides are TGCAGCGGCAGGGGGCCTGGGGCCAACGTCCTGACTTTC. Translating it yields CSGRGPGANVLTF.

The chain links TRBV5-4 to TRBJ2-1; 9 bases fit TRBD2. Trimming removed 6 bases from V and 6 bases from J; junction bases left unmatched: 7. Germline V lookup: CDR1 SGHNT, CDR2 YYREEE (reference sequence). The CDR3 is 14 amino acids. CDR3 sequence (DNA): TGTGCCAGCAATCGGCGGGAGGGGTTCAATGAGCAGTTCTTC. Its translation: CASNRREGFNEQFF. Combining the CDR3 with reference TRBV5-4 and TRBJ2-1 gives the whole variable domain ETGVTQSPTHLIKTRGQQVTLRCSSQSGHNTVSWYQQALGQGPQFIFQYYREEENGRGNFPPRFSGLQFPNYSSELNVNALELDDSALYLCASNRREGFNEQFFGPGTRLTVL.

A few counts support this clone. The chain couples TRBV7-2 to TRBJ1-2; maybe TRBD1 (5 bases). There are 12 residues in the CDR3. The ends were cut back, 5 bases at V and 8 bases at J, with 12 bases in the middle. Germline CDR1 is SGHTA and CDR2 is FQGNSA. The CDR3 DNA reads as TGTGCCAGCAGCCTAGAGGGGCACGGCTACACCTTC. It translates to CASSLEGHGYTF.

The CDR3 is CASSPPGGNSYEQYF. The CDR3 region has the DNA TGTGCCAGCAGCCCCCCGGGGGGTAACTCCTACGAGCAGTACTTC. The chain joins TRBV9 to TRBJ2-7, with TRBD2 matching 7 bases. In germline, CDR1 is SGDLS, CDR2 YYNGEE. Trimming took 4 bases from V and 0 from J; bases not matched to a gene: 7. This CDR3 is built from 15 residues.

The chain joins TRBV24-1 to TRBJ2-7; tentative D call: TRBD2 (5 bases). Germline CDR1 KGHDR, CDR2 SFDVKD. V lost 3 bases and J lost 0, with 14 bases in between. The CDR3 contains 16 residues. CDR3 sequence: CATSDLARTYSYEQYF. The CDR3 nucleotides are TGTGCCACCAGTGATCTAGCTAGGACTTACTCCTACGAGCAGTACTTC.